This TCR beta chain was recovered during a study of T cells after yellow fever vaccination. From the 5' RACE reads, TCRdb called clonotypes with MiXCR, one entry per CDR3 protein. The sample includes about 140,000 distinct CDR3 sequences, 7.7% of them seen just once. This clonotype was seen many times. Its specificity is not known. This CDR3 spans 14 amino acids. Germline V CDR1 and CDR2: SGHTA, FQGNSA. Between the trimmed V and J ends, which lost 1 base and 4 bases, there was a span of 11 bases. Notes on the study in general: The secondary T-cell response peaked on day 5, not day 15, but was weaker. FACS-sorted repertoires could harbor abundant contaminating bulk-population clonotypes. Booster sampling recovered most clones from primary vaccination (around 96% CD4, approximately 88% CD8).

The rearrangement uses TRBV7-2 and TRBJ2-7; D is perhaps TRBD2 (5 bases). Material: CD4+ T cells sorted from PBMCs, obtained 5 days after the yellow fever booster vaccination. The receptor was isolated from a man aged 25-40 years who received the YFV17D yellow fever vaccine. As DNA, the CDR3 is TGTGCCAGCAGCTTAGAGCCAGCGGTGTACGAGCAGTACTTC. This encodes CASSLEPAVYEQYF. The whole variable domain, remainder taken from reference TRBV7-2 and TRBJ2-7, is GAGVSQSPSNKVTEKGKDVELRCDPISGHTALYWYRQSLGQGLEFLIYFQGNSAPDKSGLPSDRFSAERTGGSVSTLTIQRTQQEDSAVYLCASSLEPAVYEQYFGPGTRLTVT.